This T cell receptor (beta chain) is from a study of T-cell reconstitution after alpha-beta-depleted transplantation in children. Preparation of the TCRbeta library was carried out with unique molecular identifiers. TCRdb re-analysed the PCR reads in MiXCR, keeping a single row per CDR3 protein. This table has 250,000 to 350,000 distinct CDR3 sequences, 9.9% appearing once. The clonotype originates from a human donor who donated a stem cell graft to a child with SCID. Material: PBMCs from the stem cell graft donor, obtained from the stem cell graft.

CDR3 protein: CASSLEGPQFF. CDR3 bases: TGCGCCAGCAGCTTGGAGGGGCCCCAGTTCTTC. The chain links TRBV5-1 to TRBJ2-1; D is possibly TRBD1 (5 bases). The germline V gene encodes CDR1 SGHRS and CDR2 YFSETQ. The length of the CDR3 is 11 residues. The V and J ends lost 0 bases and 13 bases respectively, with 8 bases between them. Based on the CDR3 plus reference TRBV5-1 and TRBJ2-1, the full variable domain is KAGVTQTPRYLIKTRGQQVTLSCSPISGHRSVSWYQQTPGQGLQFLFEYFSETQRNKGNFPGRFSGRQFSNSRSEMNVSTLELGDSALYLCASSLEGPQFFGPGTRLTVL.